This T cell receptor (beta chain) was identified during a study of shared clonotypes between healthy human individuals. Broader study findings: Only a few donors were included, so the genetic and exposure-history diversity represented was limited.

Sequencing used immunoSEQ multiplex PCR; TCRdb keeps in-frame clones, though not all of them. The sample comprises 600,000 to 800,000 clones, approximately 77% of which are singletons, and over 1.5% rests with the top ten. Turning to this clone: Its antigen is still unknown.

V shed 6 bases and J 2 bases; nucleotides not matched to a gene: 10. Germline CDR1 is MNHEY and CDR2 is SMNVEV (reference sequence). The CDR3 contains 17 residues. Sequencing input: memory CD4+ T cells sorted from blood. Subset denoted: CD45RA-negative fraction. The sequence derives from a woman in her twenties or thirties in good health. This chain connects TRBV27 to TRBJ1-2; 12 bases fit TRBD1. CDR3 nucleotides: TGTGCCAGCAGGACCGGGACAGGGGGCTTCTCCAACTATGGCTACACCTTC. This encodes CASRTGTGGFSNYGYTF.